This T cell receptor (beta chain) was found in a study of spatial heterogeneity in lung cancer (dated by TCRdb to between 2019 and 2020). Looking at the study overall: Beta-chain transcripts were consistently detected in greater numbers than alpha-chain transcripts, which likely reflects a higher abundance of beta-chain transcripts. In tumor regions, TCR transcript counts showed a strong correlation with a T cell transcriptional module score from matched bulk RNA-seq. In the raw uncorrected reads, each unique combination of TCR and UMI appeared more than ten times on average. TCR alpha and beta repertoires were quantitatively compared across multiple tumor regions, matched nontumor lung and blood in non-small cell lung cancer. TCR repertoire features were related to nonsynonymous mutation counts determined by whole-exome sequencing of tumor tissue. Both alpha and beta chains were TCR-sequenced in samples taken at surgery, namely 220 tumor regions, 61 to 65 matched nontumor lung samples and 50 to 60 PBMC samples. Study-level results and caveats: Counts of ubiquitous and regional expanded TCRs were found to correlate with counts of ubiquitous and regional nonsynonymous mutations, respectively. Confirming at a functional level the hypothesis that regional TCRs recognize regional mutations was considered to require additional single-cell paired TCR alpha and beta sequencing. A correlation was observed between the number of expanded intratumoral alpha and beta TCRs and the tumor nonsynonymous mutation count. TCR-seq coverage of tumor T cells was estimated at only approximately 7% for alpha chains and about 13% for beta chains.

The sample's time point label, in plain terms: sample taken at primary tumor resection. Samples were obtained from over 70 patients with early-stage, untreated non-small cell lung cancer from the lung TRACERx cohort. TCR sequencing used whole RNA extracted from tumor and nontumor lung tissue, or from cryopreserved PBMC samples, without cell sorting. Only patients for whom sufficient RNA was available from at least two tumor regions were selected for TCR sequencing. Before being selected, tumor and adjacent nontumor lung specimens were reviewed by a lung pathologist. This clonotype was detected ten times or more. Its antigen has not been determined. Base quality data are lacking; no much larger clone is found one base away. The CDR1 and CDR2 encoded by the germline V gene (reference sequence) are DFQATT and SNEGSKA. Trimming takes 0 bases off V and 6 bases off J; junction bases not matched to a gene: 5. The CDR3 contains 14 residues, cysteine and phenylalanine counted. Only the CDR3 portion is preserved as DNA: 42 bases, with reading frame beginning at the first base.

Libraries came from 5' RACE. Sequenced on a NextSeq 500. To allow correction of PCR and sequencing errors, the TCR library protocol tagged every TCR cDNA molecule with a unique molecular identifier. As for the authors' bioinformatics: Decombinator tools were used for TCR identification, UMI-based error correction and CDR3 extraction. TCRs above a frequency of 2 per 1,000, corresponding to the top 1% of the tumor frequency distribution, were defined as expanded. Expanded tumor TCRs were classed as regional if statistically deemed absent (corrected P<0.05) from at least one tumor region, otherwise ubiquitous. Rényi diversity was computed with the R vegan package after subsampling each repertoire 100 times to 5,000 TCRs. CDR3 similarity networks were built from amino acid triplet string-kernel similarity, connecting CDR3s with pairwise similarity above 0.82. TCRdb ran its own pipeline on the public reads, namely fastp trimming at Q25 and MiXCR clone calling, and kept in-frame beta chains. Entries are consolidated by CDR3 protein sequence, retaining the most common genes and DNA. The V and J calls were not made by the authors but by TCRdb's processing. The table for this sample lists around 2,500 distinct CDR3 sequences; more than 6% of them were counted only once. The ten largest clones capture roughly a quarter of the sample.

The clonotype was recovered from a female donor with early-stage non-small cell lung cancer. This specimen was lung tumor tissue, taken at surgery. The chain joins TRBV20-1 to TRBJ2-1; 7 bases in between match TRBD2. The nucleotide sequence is TGCAGTGCTAGAGACTGGGGGGAGGGCAATGAGCAGTTCTTC. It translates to CSARDWGEGNEQFF.